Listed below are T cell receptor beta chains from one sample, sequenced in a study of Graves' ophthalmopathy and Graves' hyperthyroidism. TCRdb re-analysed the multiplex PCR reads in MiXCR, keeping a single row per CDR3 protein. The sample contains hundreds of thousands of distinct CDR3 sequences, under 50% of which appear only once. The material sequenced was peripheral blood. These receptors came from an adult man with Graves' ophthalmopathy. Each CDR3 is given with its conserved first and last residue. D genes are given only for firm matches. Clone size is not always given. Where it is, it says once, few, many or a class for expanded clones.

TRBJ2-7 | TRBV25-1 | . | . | CASSQEAPAGTYEQYF | TGTGCCAGCAGCCAAGAAGCCCCTGCGGGGACCTACGAGCAGTACTTC
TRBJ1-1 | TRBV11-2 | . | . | CASSLGGGLNTEAFF | TGTGCCAGCAGCTTAGGGGGAGGCTTGAACACTGAAGCTTTCTTT
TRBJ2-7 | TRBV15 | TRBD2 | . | CVTWLAGTYEQYF | TGTGTCACATGGCTAGCGGGGACCTACGAGCAGTACTTC
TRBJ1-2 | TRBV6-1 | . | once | CASRARDRANYGYTF | TGTGCCAGCAGAGCTAGGGACCGCGCGAACTATGGCTACACCTTC
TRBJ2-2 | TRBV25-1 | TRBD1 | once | CASTQQGAYTGELFF | TGTGCCAGCACTCAACAGGGGGCTTACACCGGGGAGCTGTTTTTT
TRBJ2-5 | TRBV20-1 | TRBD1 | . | CSARGDRVGETQYF | TGCAGTGCTAGGGGGGACAGGGTAGGAGAGACCCAGTACTTC
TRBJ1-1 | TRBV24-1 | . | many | CATAGRGSTEAFF | TGTGCCACCGCGGGTAGGGGCTCCACTGAAGCTTTCTTT
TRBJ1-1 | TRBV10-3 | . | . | CAICSATHRDWTEAFF | .
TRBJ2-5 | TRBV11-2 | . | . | CASSFPDRTYQETQYF | TGTGCCAGCAGCTTCCCGGACAGAACTTACCAAGAGACCCAGTACTTC
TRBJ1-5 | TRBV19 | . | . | CASSVGPSDSNQPQHF | TGTGCCAGTAGCGTTGGGCCCTCCGATAGCAATCAGCCCCAGCATTTT
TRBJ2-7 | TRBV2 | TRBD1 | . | CASSDRTGMHEQYF | TGTGCCAGCAGTGACCGGACAGGGATGCACGAGCAGTACTTC
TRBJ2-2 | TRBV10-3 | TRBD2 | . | CAISPGLVDTGELSW | TGTGCCATCAGCCCGGGACTAGTCGACACCGGGGAGCTGTCTTGG
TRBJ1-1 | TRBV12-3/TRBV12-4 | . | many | CASRSRGMNTEAFF | TGTGCCAGCAGATCCCGAGGGATGAACACTGAAGCTTTCTTT
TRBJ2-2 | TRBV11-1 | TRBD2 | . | CASSQALAGGTGELFF | TGTGCCAGCAGCCAGGCGCTAGCGGGAGGCACCGGGGAGCTGTTTTTT
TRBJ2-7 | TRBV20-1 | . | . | CSARPGGGLVFEQYF | TGCAGTGCTAGACCTGGGGGGGGGCTTGTATTCGAGCAGTACTTC
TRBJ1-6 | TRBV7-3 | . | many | CASSLRQAGSPLHF | TGTGCCAGCAGCTTAAGGCAGGCCGGTTCACCCCTCCACTTT
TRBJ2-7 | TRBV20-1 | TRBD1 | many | CSARKGTGAYEQYF | TGCAGTGCTCGAAAAGGGACAGGAGCCTACGAGCAGTACTTC
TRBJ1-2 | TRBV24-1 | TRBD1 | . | CATSEGTGDYGYTF | TGTGCCACCAGTGAGGGGACAGGGGACTATGGCTACACCTTC
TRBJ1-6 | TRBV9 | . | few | CASSQDWGARRSPLHF | TGTGCCAGCAGCCAAGACTGGGGGGCGCGGAGATCACCCCTCCACTTT
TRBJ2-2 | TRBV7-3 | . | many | CASRSQVNTGELFF | TGTGCCAGCAGATCACAGGTTAACACCGGGGAGCTGTTTTTT
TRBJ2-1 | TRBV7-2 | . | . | CASSRGTNNEQFF | TGTGCCAGCAGCCGCGGGACGAACAATGAGCAGTTCTTC
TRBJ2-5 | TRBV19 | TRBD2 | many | CASTSGGHEETQYF | TGTGCCAGCACTAGCGGGGGCCATGAGGAGACCCAGTACTTC
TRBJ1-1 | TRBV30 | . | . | CAWSVLDPEAFF | TGTGCCTGGAGTGTACTGGACCCTGAAGCTTTCTTT
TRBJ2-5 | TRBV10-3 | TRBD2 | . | CAISLQERGRETQYF | TGTGCCATCAGCTTACAAGAGCGGGGGAGGGAGACCCAGTACTTC
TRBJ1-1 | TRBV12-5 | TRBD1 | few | CASGLLTGTGAKNTEAFF | TGTGCTAGTGGTTTGTTAACCGGGACAGGAGCAAAGAACACTGAAGCTTTCTTT
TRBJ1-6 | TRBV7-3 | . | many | CASSLTGSSSPLHF | TGTGCCAGCAGCTTAACAGGGTCGAGTTCACCCCTCCACTTT
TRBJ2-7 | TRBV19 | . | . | CASSLEGNFYLQYF | TGTGCCAGTAGCCTGGAGGGGAACTTTTATTTGCAGTACTTC
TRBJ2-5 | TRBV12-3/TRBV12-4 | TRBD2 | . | CASSYSFAASGGKETQYF | TGTGCCAGCAGTTACAGTTTCGCGGCGAGCGGGGGCAAAGAGACCCAGTACTTC
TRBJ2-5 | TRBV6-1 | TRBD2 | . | CASDTSGGGLQETQYF | TGTGCCAGCGACACTAGCGGGGGGGGACTCCAAGAGACCCAGTACTTC
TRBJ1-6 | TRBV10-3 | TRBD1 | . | CASSFGPGQGDSPLHF | TGTGCCAGCAGTTTTGGACCGGGACAGGGGGATTCACCCCTCCACTTT
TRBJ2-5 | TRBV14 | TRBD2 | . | CASSPSGGASGETQYF | TGTGCCAGCTCACCATCCGGGGGGGCCTCGGGAGAGACTCAGTACTTC
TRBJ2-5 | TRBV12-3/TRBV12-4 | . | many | CASSSQGTYQETQYF | TGTGCCAGCAGTTCGCAGGGGACGTACCAAGAGACCCAGTACTTC
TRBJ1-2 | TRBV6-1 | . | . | CASSEGARGGYTF | TGTGCCAGCAGTGAAGGGGCTCGCGGGGGCTACACCTTC
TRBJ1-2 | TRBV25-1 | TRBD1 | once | CASSQAGDRAPYGYTF | TGTGCCAGCAGCCAGGCCGGGGACAGGGCTCCCTATGGCTACACCTTC
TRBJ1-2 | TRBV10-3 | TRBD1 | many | CAISDGQDPNYGYTF | TGTGCCATCAGTGATGGACAGGATCCTAACTATGGCTACACCTTC
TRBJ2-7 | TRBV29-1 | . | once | CSVEGGPEQYF | TGCAGCGTTGAAGGGGGGCCCGAGCAGTACTTC
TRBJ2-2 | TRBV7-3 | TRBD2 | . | CASSVLGLAGGNTGELFF | TGTGCCAGCAGCGTACTGGGACTAGCGGGGGGGAACACCGGGGAGCTGTTTTTT
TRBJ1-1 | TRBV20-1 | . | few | CSARGYGTEAFF | TGCAGTGCTAGAGGTTATGGCACTGAAGCTTTCTTT
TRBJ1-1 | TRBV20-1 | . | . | CSARDPQGNTEAFF | TGCAGTGCTAGAGATCCACAGGGGAACACTGAAGCTTTCTTT
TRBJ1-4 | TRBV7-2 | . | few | CASSLGTYNEKLFF | TGTGCCAGCAGCTTAGGCACATATAATGAAAAACTGTTTTTT
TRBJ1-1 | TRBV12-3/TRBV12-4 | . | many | CASSFFVGTEAFF | TGTGCCAGCAGTTTTTTTGTAGGTACTGAAGCTTTCTTT
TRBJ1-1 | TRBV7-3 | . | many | CASSLNGKTEAFF | TGTGCCAGCAGCTTAAATGGGAAAACTGAAGCTTTCTTT
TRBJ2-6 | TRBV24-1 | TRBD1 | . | CATSAGGNVLTF | TGTGCCACCAGCGCAGGGGGCAACGTCCTGACTTTC
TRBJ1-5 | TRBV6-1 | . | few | CASSQTGGNNQPQHF | TGTGCCAGCAGTCAGACAGGAGGGAACAATCAGCCCCAGCATTTT
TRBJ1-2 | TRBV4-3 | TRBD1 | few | CASSPPGQGADGYTF | TGCGCCAGCAGTCCCCCGGGACAGGGGGCTGATGGCTACACCTTC
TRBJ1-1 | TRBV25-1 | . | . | CAISECGQGTEAFF | TGTGCCATCAGTGAATGTGGCCAGGGAACTGAAGCTTTCTTT
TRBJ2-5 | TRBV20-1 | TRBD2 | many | CSARTSGNQETQYF | TGCAGTGCGAGGACTAGCGGGAACCAAGAGACCCAGTACTTC
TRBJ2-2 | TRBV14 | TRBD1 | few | CASSQDGTVTGELFF | TGTGCCAGCAGCCAAGACGGGACAGTTACCGGGGAGCTGTTTTTT
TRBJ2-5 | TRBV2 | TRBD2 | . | CAKPGLAGARRETQYF | TGTGCTAAACCGGGACTAGCGGGGGCCCGACGGGAGACCCAGTACTTC
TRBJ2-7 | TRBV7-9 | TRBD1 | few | CASRPDRGAYEQYF | TGTGCCAGCAGACCCGACAGGGGGGCCTACGAGCAGTACTTC
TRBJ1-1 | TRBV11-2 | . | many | CASSLVGGGNTEAFF | TGTGCCAGCAGCTTAGTTGGGGGGGGGAACACTGAAGCTTTCTTT
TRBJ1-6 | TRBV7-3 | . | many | CASSLTRGAPLHF | TGTGCCAGCAGCTTAACCAGAGGGGCACCCCTCCACTTT
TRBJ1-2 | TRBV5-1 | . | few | CASSLESSANYGYTF | TGCGCCAGCAGCTTGGAGTCCAGTGCTAACTATGGCTACACCTTC
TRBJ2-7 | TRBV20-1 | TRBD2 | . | CSARRLANRYEQYF | TGCAGTGCTAGGAGACTAGCTAACCGATACGAGCAGTACTTC
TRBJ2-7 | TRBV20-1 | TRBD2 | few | CSARGGPAYEQYF | TGCAGTGCTAGGGGAGGGCCCGCCTACGAGCAGTACTTC